What follows are 16 T cell receptor beta chains derived from one specimen sequenced in a study of shared clonotypes between healthy human individuals. Measured with immunoSEQ multiplex PCR; TCRdb has only the in-frame clones, and not every one. The table records about 2.4 million clones, roughly 93% of them present only once. The specimen was naive CD4+ T cells from PBMCs. Subset described: CD45RA+ positively selected. These receptors all come from a man aged 18 to 35 in good health. Some clones in this sample may be carry-over from other donors' samples.

This chain links TRBV18 with TRBJ2-2; the D is unclear. Trimming shortened V by 6 bases and J by 7 bases, and 12 bases separated the two germline ends. Germline V CDR1 and CDR2: KGHSH, LQKENI. The CDR3 is 13 amino acids. Here the CDR3 DNA reads TGTGCCAGCTCGCCCTTCCTGGGCGGGGAGCTGTTTTTT. Encoded protein: CASSPFLGGELFF.

This chain uses TRBV5-6 with TRBJ2-5; D remains ambiguous. The germline gives CDR1 SGHDT, CDR2 YYEEEE. The CDR3 is 15 residues long. Trimming left V 0 bases short and J 2 bases short, with 11 bases between. The CDR3 nucleotides read TGTGCCAGCAGCTTGGTTGTCGTCTCACAAGAGACCCAGTACTTC. It translates to CASSLVVVSQETQYF. The full variable domain, with the rest looked up from reference TRBV5-6 and TRBJ2-5, is DAGVTQSPTHLIKTRGQQVTLRCSPKSGHDTVSWYQQALGQGPQFIFQYYEEEERQRGNFPDRFSGHQFPNYSSELNVNALLLGDSALYLCASSLVVVSQETQYFGPGTRLLVL.

The chain links TRBV7-2 to TRBJ2-7; no definite D call. V was pared by 0 bases and J by 3 bases, with 12 bases between. Germline V gives CDR1 SGHTA, CDR2 FQGNSA. There are 15 residues in the CDR3. In nucleotides, the CDR3 is TGTGCCAGCAGCTTAGCGCGTGAGAGATACTACGAGCAGTACTTC. Translating it yields CASSLARERYYEQYF. Supplemented by reference TRBV7-2 and TRBJ2-7, the full variable domain reads GAGVSQSPSNKVTEKGKDVELRCDPISGHTALYWYRQSLGQGLEFLIYFQGNSAPDKSGLPSDRFSAERTGGSVSTLTIQRTQQEDSAVYLCASSLARERYYEQYFGPGTRLTVT.

V gene TRBV6-6 combines with J gene TRBJ1-1, with 7 bases matching TRBD1. The germline V gene encodes CDR1 MNHNY and CDR2 SVGAGI (reference sequence). The ends lost 2 bases at V and 5 bases at J; junction bases unmatched: 5. The CDR3 has 14 residues. CDR3 sequence: CASSYRGQMTEAFF. In DNA form, the CDR3 reads TGTGCCAGCAGTTACAGGGGACAGATGACTGAAGCTTTCTTT.

This rearrangement joins TRBV28 to TRBJ2-2, with D perhaps matching TRBD1 (6 bases). The V end lost 6 bases, the J end lost 4 bases, and 15 bases lay between the germline ends. CDR3 size: 15 residues. Germline V gene data show CDR1 as MDHEN and CDR2 as SYDVKM. For the CDR3, the DNA is TGTGCCAGCAGCAACAGGGCGGGCGTCACCGGGGAGCTGTTTTTT. Its translation: CASSNRAGVTGELFF.

The V and J genes are TRBV29-1 and TRBJ1-2, with a tentative D call TRBD1 (5 bases). The CDR3 consists of 11 residues. The germline gives CDR1 SQVTM, CDR2 ANQGSEA. Trimming left V 4 bases short and J 6 bases short, with 9 bases between. The DNA of the CDR3 is TGCAGCGTTGTGGGGCAGGATGGCTACACCTTC. Translating gives CSVVGQDGYTF.

V gene TRBV6-1 combines with J gene TRBJ2-7; D is unresolved. CDR1 is MNHNS, CDR2 SASEGT, per germline. The CDR3 sequence is 13 residues long. The V gene lost 3 bases and the J gene lost 6 bases, with 12 bases spanning the gap. The CDR3 nucleotides are TGTGCCAGCAGTGACTGGAATATTGGCGAGCAGTACTTC. Its protein is CASSDWNIGEQYF.

This clone came up once. J is TRBJ1-2 and V is TRBV5-4; a possible D gene is TRBD1 (5 bases). The ends were cut back, 4 bases at V and 7 bases at J, with 23 bases in the middle. CDR3 length equals 16 residues. Germline V gene lookup returns CDR1 SGHNT and CDR2 YYREEE (reference sequence). The CDR3 spells CASSDRAGTTSGGYTF. DNA for the CDR3: TGTGCCAGCAGCGATCGGGCAGGGACCACTTCGGGTGGCTACACCTTC.

The chain combines TRBV4-1 with TRBJ2-7; D call uncertain. The CDR3 sequence is 12 residues long. V shed 0 bases and J shed 6 bases, with 6 bases lying between them. The V gene's germline CDR1 is MGHRA and CDR2 YSYEKL. The CDR3 nucleotides read TGCGCCAGCAGCCAAGATGGTGGCGAGCAGTACTTC. It translates to CASSQDGGEQYF.

This clone was observed a few times. Additional DNA sequences in this sample encode the identical CDR3. The chain recombines TRBV2 with TRBJ1-2, with D unclear. CDR1 SNHLY and CDR2 FYNNEI come from the germline V gene. CDR3 length equals 12 residues. V shed 3 bases and J shed 1 base, with 3 bases lying between them. The CDR3 DNA reads TGTGCCAGCAGTGATCTTAACTATGGCTACACCTTC. It translates to CASSDLNYGYTF.

The chain is built from TRBV5-1 and TRBJ1-2; TRBD1 aligns across 9 bases. CDR3 length equals 15 residues. The V and J ends lost 4 bases and 7 bases, in that order; junction bases with no gene match: 11. Germline values: CDR1 SGHRS, CDR2 YFSETQ. This chain's CDR3 is CASSPEGTGRVGYTF. In nucleotides, the CDR3 is TGCGCCAGCAGCCCCGAGGGGACAGGGAGGGTTGGCTACACCTTC.

To note about this clone: In the same sample, other DNA sequences code for this CDR3. The chain uses TRBV15 and TRBJ1-1; D unclear. The V gene lost 0 bases and the J gene lost 8 bases, with 7 bases spanning the gap. There are 12 residues in the CDR3. Germline loops: CDR1 LNHNV, CDR2 YYDKDF (reference sequence). CDR3 amino acids: CATSRDRLEAFF. DNA of the CDR3: TGTGCCACCAGCAGAGATCGCCTAGAAGCTTTCTTT.

This chain joins TRBV2 and TRBJ1-5, with D maybe TRBD1 (5 bases). The germline V gene has CDR1 SNHLY and CDR2 FYNNEI. This CDR3 spans 15 amino acids. Trimming took off 6 bases at V and 1 base at J, with 13 bases between the two ends. Here the CDR3 DNA reads TGTGCCAGCAGCGCAACCCGGACAAGCAATCAGCCCCAGCATTTT. This translates into CASSATRTSNQPQHF. Filled out from reference TRBV2 and TRBJ1-5, the complete variable domain reads EPEVTQTPSHQVTQMGQEVILRCVPISNHLYFYWYRQILGQKVEFLVSFYNNEISEKSEIFDDQFSVERPDGSNFTLKIRSTKLEDSAMYFCASSATRTSNQPQHFGDGTRLSIL.

In its sample, this clone was seen a few times. The chain recombines TRBV6-5 with TRBJ2-7; the match to TRBD1 covers 9 bases. The CDR3 has 14 residues. Unmatched junction bases numbered 1, after V lost 4 bases and J lost 0 bases. Germline lookup yields CDR1 MNHEY and CDR2 SVGAGI. As DNA, the CDR3 is TGTGCCAGCAGTTGGGACAGGGCCTCCTACGAGCAGTACTTC. Translated, it gives CASSWDRASYEQYF.

Only one count was recorded for this clone. This chain links TRBV6-5 with TRBJ1-2, with D uncertain. V lost 2 bases to trimming and J lost 0 bases, with 13 bases between them. Germline assignment: CDR1 MNHEY and CDR2 SVGAGI. This CDR3 has 16 residues. As DNA, the CDR3 is TGTGCCAGCAGTTACGATAGGCAGACTACTAACTATGGCTACACCTTC. Its protein product is CASSYDRQTTNYGYTF.

This sequence joins TRBV5-1 and TRBJ1-4; no clear D gene. Deletions cut 2 bases from V and 8 bases from J, with 10 bases between. Germline V CDR1 and CDR2: SGHRS, YFSETQ. This CDR3 spans 13 amino acids. The CDR3 loop reads CASSLSGVEKLFF. CDR3 DNA: TGCGCCAGCAGCTTATCCGGGGTAGAAAAACTGTTTTTT.